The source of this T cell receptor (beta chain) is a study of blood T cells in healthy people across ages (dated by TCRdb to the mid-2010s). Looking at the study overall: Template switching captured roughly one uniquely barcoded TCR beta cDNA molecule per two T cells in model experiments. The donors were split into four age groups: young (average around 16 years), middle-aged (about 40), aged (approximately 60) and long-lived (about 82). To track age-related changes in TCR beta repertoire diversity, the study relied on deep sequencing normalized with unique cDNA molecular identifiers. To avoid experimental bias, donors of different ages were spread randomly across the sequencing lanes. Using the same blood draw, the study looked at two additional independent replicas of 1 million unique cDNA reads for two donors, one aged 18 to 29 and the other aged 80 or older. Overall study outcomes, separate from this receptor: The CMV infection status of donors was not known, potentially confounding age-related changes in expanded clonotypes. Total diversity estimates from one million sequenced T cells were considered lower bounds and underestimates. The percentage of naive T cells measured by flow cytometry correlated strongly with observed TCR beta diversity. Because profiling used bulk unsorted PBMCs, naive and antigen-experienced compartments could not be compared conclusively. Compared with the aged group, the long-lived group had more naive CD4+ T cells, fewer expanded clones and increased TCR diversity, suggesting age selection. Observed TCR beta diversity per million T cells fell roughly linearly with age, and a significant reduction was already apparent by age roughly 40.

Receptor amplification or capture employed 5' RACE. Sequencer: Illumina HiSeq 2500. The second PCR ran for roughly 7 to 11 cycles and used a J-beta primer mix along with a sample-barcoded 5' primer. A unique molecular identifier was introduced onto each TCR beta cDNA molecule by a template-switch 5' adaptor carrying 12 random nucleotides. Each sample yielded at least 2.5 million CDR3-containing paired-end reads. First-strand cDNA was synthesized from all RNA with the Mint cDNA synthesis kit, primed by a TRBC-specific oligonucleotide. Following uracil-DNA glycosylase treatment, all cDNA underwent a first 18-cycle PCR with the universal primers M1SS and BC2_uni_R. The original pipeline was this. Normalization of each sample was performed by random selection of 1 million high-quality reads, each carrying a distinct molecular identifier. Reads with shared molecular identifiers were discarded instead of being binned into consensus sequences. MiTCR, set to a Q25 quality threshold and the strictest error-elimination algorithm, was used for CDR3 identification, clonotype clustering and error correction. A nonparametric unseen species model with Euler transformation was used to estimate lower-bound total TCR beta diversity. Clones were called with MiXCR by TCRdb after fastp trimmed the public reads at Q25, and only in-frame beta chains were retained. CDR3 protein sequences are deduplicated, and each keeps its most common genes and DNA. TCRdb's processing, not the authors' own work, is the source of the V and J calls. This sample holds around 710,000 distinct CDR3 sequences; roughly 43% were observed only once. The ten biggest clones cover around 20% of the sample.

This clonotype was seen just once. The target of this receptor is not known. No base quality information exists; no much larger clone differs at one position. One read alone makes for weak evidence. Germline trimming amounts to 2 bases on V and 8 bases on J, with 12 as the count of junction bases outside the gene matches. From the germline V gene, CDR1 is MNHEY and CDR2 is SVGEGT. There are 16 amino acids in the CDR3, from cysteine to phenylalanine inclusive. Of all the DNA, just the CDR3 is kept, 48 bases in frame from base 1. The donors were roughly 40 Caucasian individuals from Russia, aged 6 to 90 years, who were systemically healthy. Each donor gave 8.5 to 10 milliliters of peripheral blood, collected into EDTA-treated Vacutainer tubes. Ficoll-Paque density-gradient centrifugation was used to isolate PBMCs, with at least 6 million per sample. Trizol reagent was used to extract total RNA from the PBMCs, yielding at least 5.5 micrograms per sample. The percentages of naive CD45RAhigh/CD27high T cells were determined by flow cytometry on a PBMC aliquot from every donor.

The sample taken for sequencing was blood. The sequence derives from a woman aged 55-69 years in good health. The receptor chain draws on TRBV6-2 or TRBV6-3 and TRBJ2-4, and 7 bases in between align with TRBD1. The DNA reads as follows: TGTGCCAGCAGTTACAGGCGAGCGGACAGGAGTCACATTCAGTACTTC. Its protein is CASSYRRADRSHIQYF.